These 16 T cell receptor beta chains came from one sample sequenced in a study of T cell responses to AZD1222 COVID-19 vaccine. The method was immunoSEQ multiplex PCR; TCRdb's version includes in-frame clones alone and lacks a portion of them. Here the sample spans 150,000 to 200,000 clones, around nine tenths being singletons. The sequences come from peripheral blood, collected on day 0 of AZD1222 vaccination. The receptors stem from an adult in good health.

Only one count was recorded for this clone. The chain couples TRBV6-5 to TRBJ2-1, with D possibly TRBD1 on 5 matching bases. V lost 2 bases to trimming and J lost 8 bases, with 19 bases between them. CDR1 is MNHEY, CDR2 SVGAGI, per germline. This CDR3 spans 16 amino acids. The CDR3 spells CASSYGPRSWGDEQFF. CDR3 in DNA: TGTGCCAGCAGTTACGGGCCTAGGTCTTGGGGCGATGAGCAGTTCTTC.

On this clone itself: The sample holds other DNA sequences that translate to the same CDR3. V gene TRBV3-1 (or the pseudogene TRBV3-2) combines with J gene TRBJ2-7, with 9 bases aligning to TRBD1. J was trimmed by 2 bases and V by 4 bases; bases with no gene match: 3. Germline values: CDR1 LGHDT, CDR2 YNNKEL (reference sequence). The CDR3 has 14 amino acids. CDR3 in amino acids: CASSPGQGPYEQYF. The CDR3 coding sequence is TGTGCCAGCAGCCCGGGACAGGGTCCCTACGAGCAGTACTTC.

CDR3 coding DNA: TGTGCCACCAGCAGAGATCAGGGAGCCTACGAGCAGTACTTC. Protein product: CATSRDQGAYEQYF. This chain links TRBV15 with TRBJ2-7; the D call may be TRBD1 or TRBD2 (5 bases each). CDR1 is LNHNV and CDR2 is YYDKDF in the germline V gene (reference sequence). The CDR3 totals 14 residues. The ends were cut back, 0 bases at V and 2 bases at J, with 8 bases in the middle. Combining the CDR3 with reference TRBV15 and TRBJ2-7 gives the whole variable domain DAMVIQNPRYQVTQFGKPVTLSCSQTLNHNVMYWYQQKSSQAPKLLFHYYDKDFNNEADTPDNFQSRRPNTSFCFLDIRSPGLGDTAMYLCATSRDQGAYEQYFGPGTRLTVT.

The chain is built from TRBV7-2 and TRBJ2-3; no reliable D call. The CDR3 covers 13 residues. V lost 2 bases to trimming and J lost 4 bases, with 7 bases between them. The germline V gene has CDR1 SGHTA and CDR2 FQGNSA. The CDR3 region is CASSLWPADTQYF. The CDR3 DNA sequence: TGTGCCAGCAGCTTATGGCCCGCAGATACGCAGTATTTT.

This chain links TRBV30 with TRBJ1-1; TRBD1 might be the D (6 bases). The CDR3 is made up of 18 amino acids. Between the trimmed V and J ends, which lost 2 bases and 5 bases, there was a span of 27 bases. Looked up from germline, CDR1 is GTSNPN and CDR2 is SVGIG (reference sequence). This CDR3 reads CAWSPGYRVSAVRTEAFF. In DNA form, the CDR3 reads TGTGCCTGGAGTCCCGGTTACAGGGTATCAGCAGTAAGGACTGAAGCTTTCTTT.

The rearrangement uses TRBV7-9 and TRBJ1-1; tentative D call: TRBD1 (5 bases). V was clipped by 5 bases and J by 8 bases, with 24 bases between them. Looked up from germline, CDR1 is SEHNR and CDR2 is FQNEAQ (reference sequence). CDR3 size: 16 residues. CDR3 protein: CASSPPERQLLVEAFF. DNA for the CDR3: TGTGCCAGCAGCCCTCCAGAGAGACAGCTCTTGGTGGAAGCTTTCTTT.

The J gene is TRBJ1-2, the V gene TRBV19, with D tentatively TRBD1 (5 bases). V was clipped by 4 bases and J by 7 bases, with 13 bases between them. The germline V gene has CDR1 LNHDA and CDR2 SQIVND (reference sequence). CDR3 size: 13 residues. The CDR3 here is CASSSQGPRGYTF. As DNA, the CDR3 is TGTGCCAGTAGTAGCCAGGGACCGCGTGGCTACACCTTC.

CDR3 DNA sequence: TGTGCCAGCAATCTAGCGGGAGGGCCGAATGAGCAGTTCTTC. This codes for CASNLAGGPNEQFF. The chain recombines TRBV6-5 with TRBJ2-1; TRBD2 matches 12 bases. V lost 7 bases and J lost 7; bases outside the gene matches: 5. CDR3 length: 14 amino acids. Germline V gene lookup returns CDR1 MNHEY and CDR2 SVGAGI.

The rearrangement uses TRBV5-6 and TRBJ2-1; D gene uncertain. CDR3 length equals 16 residues. Deletions cut 2 bases from V and 2 bases from J, with 14 bases between. Germline values: CDR1 SGHDT, CDR2 YYEEEE. In nucleotides, the CDR3 is TGTGCCAGCAGCTTAGATCCAGCGATCGCCTACAATGAGCAGTTCTTC. Protein product: CASSLDPAIAYNEQFF.

V and J are TRBV29-1 and TRBJ2-1; 8 nucleotides line up with TRBD1. V lost 6 bases, J lost 7 bases, and 5 bases stayed unmatched. The CDR3 runs to 12 residues. The germline V gene has CDR1 SQVTM and CDR2 ANQGSEA. CDR3 in amino acids: CSVLGQVNEQFF. The CDR3 nucleotides read TGCAGCGTGTTGGGACAGGTAAATGAGCAGTTCTTC.

The V gene is TRBV7-2, the J gene TRBJ2-2; 12 nucleotides line up with TRBD2. Trimming cost V 5 bases and J 5 bases; bases outside gene matches: 12. This CDR3 contains 18 residues. Germline loops: CDR1 SGHTA, CDR2 FQGNSA. Here the CDR3 DNA reads TGTGCCAGCAGCCCCTTCTACCCGACTAGCGGGAGTACCGGGGAGCTGTTTTTT. It codes for CASSPFYPTSGSTGELFF.

V and J are TRBV2 and TRBJ2-3; no clear D. The CDR3 covers 15 residues. V was clipped by 2 bases and J by 2 bases, with 11 bases between them. Germline loops: CDR1 SNHLY, CDR2 FYNNEI. The CDR3 reads CASSERSANTDTQYF. In nucleotides, the CDR3 is TGTGCCAGCAGTGAAAGGTCCGCAAACACAGATACGCAGTATTTT.

The genes are TRBV18 and TRBJ2-3, with 8 positions matching TRBD2. Germline trimming cut 3 bases from V and 4 bases from J; bases unmatched to any gene: 6. The CDR3 spans 15 residues. Germline loops: CDR1 KGHSH, CDR2 LQKENI. The CDR3 bases are TGTGCCAGCTCACCCTATAGCGGGAACCCAGATACGCAGTATTTT. Translation gives CASSPYSGNPDTQYF.

The rearrangement uses TRBV30 and TRBJ1-2, with unresolved D. There are 11 residues in the CDR3. CDR1 is GTSNPN and CDR2 is SVGIG in the germline V gene (reference sequence). V was trimmed by 1 base and J by 5 bases, leaving 5 bases between them. The CDR3 loop reads CAWSGLYGYTF. CDR3 nucleotide sequence: TGTGCCTGGAGTGGGCTTTATGGCTACACCTTC.

The chain links TRBV7-9 to TRBJ2-3, with 10 bases matching TRBD2. There are 15 residues in the CDR3. V shed 6 bases and J 2 bases; nucleotides not matched to a gene: 5. Germline values: CDR1 SEHNR, CDR2 FQNEAQ (reference sequence). The CDR3 DNA reads as TGTGCCAGCAGTCGGACTAGCGGTCTCACAGATACGCAGTATTTT. Protein product: CASSRTSGLTDTQYF. The variable domain in full, with the rest retrieved from reference TRBV7-9 and TRBJ2-3, is DTGVSQNPRHKITKRGQNVTFRCDPISEHNRLYWYRQTLGQGPEFLTYFQNEAQLEKSRLLSDRFSAERPKGSFSTLEIQRTEQGDSAMYLCASSRTSGLTDTQYFGPGTRLTVL.

V and J are TRBV3-1 (or the pseudogene TRBV3-2) and TRBJ1-6; D gene ambiguous. Germline CDR1 LGHDT, CDR2 YNNKEL (reference sequence). The ends were cut back, 0 bases at V and 10 bases at J, with 16 bases in the middle. The CDR3 length is 16 residues. Here the CDR3 DNA reads TGTGCCAGCAGCCAAGACGGTGGGCGGCCGGAATCACCCCTCCACTTT. It specifies CASSQDGGRPESPLHF.